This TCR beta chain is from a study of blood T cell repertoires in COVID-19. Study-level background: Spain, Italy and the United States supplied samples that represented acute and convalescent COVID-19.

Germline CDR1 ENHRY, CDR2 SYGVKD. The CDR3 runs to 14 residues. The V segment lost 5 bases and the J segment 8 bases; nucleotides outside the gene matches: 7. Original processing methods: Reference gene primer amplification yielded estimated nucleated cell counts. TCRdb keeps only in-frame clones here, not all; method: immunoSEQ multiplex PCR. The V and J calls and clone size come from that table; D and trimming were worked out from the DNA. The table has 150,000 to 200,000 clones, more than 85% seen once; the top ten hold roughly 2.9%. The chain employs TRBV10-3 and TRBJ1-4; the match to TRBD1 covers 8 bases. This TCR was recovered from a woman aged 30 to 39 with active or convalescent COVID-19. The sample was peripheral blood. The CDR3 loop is CAISPMTGEEKLFF. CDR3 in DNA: TGTGCCATCAGTCCTATGACAGGGGAGGAAAAACTGTTTTTT.